The rows below give T cell receptor beta chains drawn from one sample of a study of control samples from healthy donors and cancer patients. TCRdb keeps only in-frame clones here, not all; method: immunoSEQ multiplex PCR. The table lists about 120,000 clones, around 90% of them singletons, with roughly 40% in the top ten. Sequences were obtained from blood. These receptor sequences come from a man aged 45-65 years in good health. CDR3s leave out the opening cysteine and the closing phenylalanine or tryptophan. Expanded clones get a size class; other rows say once, few or many, or leave the size out.

>TRBV10-3|-
AITPGRGLVGYGYT
>TRBV11-1|many
ASSLFAGRSSYEQY
>TRBV2|-
ASSRPGLSYNEQF
>TRBV30|-
ASQDLEAF
>TRBV30|-
AWREQGVNTEAF
>TRBV11-3|few
ASSLYGVTGELF
>TRBV2|-
ASSQGTGGYSSTDTQY
>TRBV19|-
ASSRTKGDTQY
>TRBV18|-
ASSPPPGQRLDFYEQY
>TRBV7-9|-
ASSLSGTGVAGELF
>TRBV6-1|-
ASSDNYEQY
>TRBV7-2|-
ASSPPGHQETQY
>TRBV9|-
ASSVDSWRDRGEAF
>TRBV5-5|-
ASSSESTNEKLF
>TRBV3-1/TRBV3-2|few
ASSQGARHNEQF
>TRBV19|-
ASSMGYRMNTEAF
>TRBV20-1|-
SASGGVSTDTQY
>TRBV7-2|-
ASSFNPGGSYEQY
>TRBV11-2|-
ASSLNEGSNQPQH
>TRBV11-2|-
ASSLPGGTGYT
>TRBV6-5|-
ASSYGQGTAYGYT
>TRBV19|-
ASSGKLDTEAF
>TRBV4-1|few
ASSHLPPRALHYGYT
>TRBV9|-
ASSVALDQVGGYT
>TRBV9|-
ASSVGAGVITDTQY
>TRBV4-2|once
ASSQGFSGGALETQY
>TRBV6-5|-
ASSRRQGVSYEQY
>TRBV29-1|once
SADGGRGGNEQF
>TRBV12-3/TRBV12-4|-
ASSVDRNYGYT
>TRBV7-2|-
ASSSGQVADTQY
>TRBV6-5|once
ASSYSKRVNSPLH
>TRBV6-1|many
ASSEGGGSSYEQY
>TRBV7-9|-
ASSLDVRGDTQY
>TRBV5-4|-
ASSLGRGETQY
>TRBV5-1|-
ASSLATVSTDTQY
>TRBV27|-
ASSLSRGVAYNEQF
>TRBV18|-
ASSPARVENEKLF
>TRBV5-6|-
ASSLRGGHNEQF
>TRBV14|few
ASSQGLWNTEAF
>TRBV27|-
ATRTGVGNQPQH
>TRBV7-2|-
ASSFMGPSDEQF
>TRBV5-1|-
ASSSSPQGNTEAF
>TRBV4-1|-
ASSQGRGGAETQY
>TRBV27|-
ASSFGHTTDTQY
>TRBV19|-
ASSISRGAGLSRYT
>TRBV9|-
ASSVGRMNTEAF
>TRBV29-1|-
SVTTVSYNEQF
>TRBV19|-
ASSISGGRYNEQF
>TRBV23-1|once
ASSQSEQGKNIQY
>TRBV14|once
ASSPGLAVAKNIQY
>TRBV19|-
ASSANPSAEAF
>TRBV5-4|once
ASSLGASYEQY
>TRBV7-9|few
ASSLQGAREKLF
>TRBV4-1|-
ASSQVIAPTDTQY
>TRBV10-3|-
AISESRETQY
>TRBV18|few
ASSPRARETQY
>TRBV10-2|-
ASSEGGATYEQY
>TRBV5-1|-
ASSLFRAGDTEAF
>TRBV5-6|-
ASSPGQSYGYT